The sequence of this T cell receptor (beta chain) was determined in a study of identical twins. Template switching (which added a universal primer site) was used, and cDNA carried unique molecular identifiers. TCRdb passed the 5' RACE reads through MiXCR, listing each CDR3 protein once. The sample lists over 200,000 distinct CDR3 sequences; around a tenth were seen once. Every sampled donor was Caucasian and healthy. This clonotype was recorded a few times. The source of this sequence is a woman younger than 35 in good health. The source material was memory (CD45RO+) T cells sorted from blood.

The CDR3 spells CASSGLAREQYF. DNA of the CDR3: TGTGCCAGCAGTGGACTAGCGCGTGAGCAGTACTTC. The gene calls are TRBV6-6 and TRBJ2-7, with 9 bases matching TRBD2. The CDR3 contains 12 residues. Germline CDR1 is MNHNY and CDR2 is SVGAGI (reference sequence). Trimming removed 5 bases from V and 7 bases from J; junction bases left unmatched: 3.